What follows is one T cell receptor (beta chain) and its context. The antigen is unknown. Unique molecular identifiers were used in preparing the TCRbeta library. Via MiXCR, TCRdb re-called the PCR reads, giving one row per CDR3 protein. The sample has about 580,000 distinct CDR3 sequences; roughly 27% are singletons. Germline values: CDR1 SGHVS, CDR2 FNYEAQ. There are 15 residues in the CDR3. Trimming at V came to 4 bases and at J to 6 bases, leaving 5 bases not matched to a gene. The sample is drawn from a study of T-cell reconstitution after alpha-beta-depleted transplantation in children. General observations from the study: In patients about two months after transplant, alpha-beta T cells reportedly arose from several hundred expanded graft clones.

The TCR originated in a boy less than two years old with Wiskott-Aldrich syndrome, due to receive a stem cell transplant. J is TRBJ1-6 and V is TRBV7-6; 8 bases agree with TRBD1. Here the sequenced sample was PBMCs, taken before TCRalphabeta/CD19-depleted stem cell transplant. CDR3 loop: CASSSGDRTNSPLHF. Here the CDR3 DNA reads TGTGCCAGCAGCTCAGGGGACAGGACTAATTCACCCCTCCACTTT.